This T cell receptor beta chain comes out of a study of long-term antiretroviral therapy in people with HIV. Findings of the study overall: Documentation of ART adherence, viral resistance or therapy changes was absent. Clonotypes expanded prior to ART showed repertoire dominance at all sampled time points.

In the case of this clone: Its antigen is not identified.

A v3.0 immunoSEQ assay was performed at survey level. Produced via immunoSEQ multiplex PCR; TCRdb's table is partial and in-frame only. The sample includes 35,000 to 45,000 clones, less than 90% of them seen just once. At minimum, one pre-ART and two post-ART PBMC samples were obtained from each donor. Every specimen held between about 0.9-10 million cryopreserved PBMC. These were thawed and washed before DNA extraction. Germline V CDR1 and CDR2: SEHNR, FQNEAQ (reference sequence). The CDR3 extends over 15 amino acids. The trim removed 5 bases at V and 5 bases at J, leaving 8 bases unmatched. This sample comprised unsorted PBMCs, obtained just before starting antiretroviral therapy. The rearrangement uses TRBV7-9 and TRBJ2-7; 11 positions match TRBD1. This receptor was identified in a young woman with HIV. In DNA form, the CDR3 reads TGTGCCAGCAGCCTGCCCGGGACAGGGGGTCACGAGCAGTACTTC. This codes for CASSLPGTGGHEQYF.